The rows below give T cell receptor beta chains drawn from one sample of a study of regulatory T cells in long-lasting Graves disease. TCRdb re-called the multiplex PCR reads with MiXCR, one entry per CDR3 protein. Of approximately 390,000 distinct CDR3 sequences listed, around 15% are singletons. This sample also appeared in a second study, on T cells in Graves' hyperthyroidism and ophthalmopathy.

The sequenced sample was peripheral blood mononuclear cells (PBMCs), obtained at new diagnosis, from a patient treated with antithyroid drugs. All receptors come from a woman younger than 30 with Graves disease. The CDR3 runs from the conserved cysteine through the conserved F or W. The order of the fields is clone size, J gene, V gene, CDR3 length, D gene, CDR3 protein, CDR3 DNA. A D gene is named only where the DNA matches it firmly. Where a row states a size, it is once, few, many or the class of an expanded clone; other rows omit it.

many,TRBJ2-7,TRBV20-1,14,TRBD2,CSARDRAGAYEQYF,TGCAGTGCTAGAGATCGTGCGGGAGCTTACGAGCAGTACTTC
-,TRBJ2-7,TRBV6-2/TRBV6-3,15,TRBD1,CASSVPQGTREEQYF,TGTGCCAGCAGCGTGCCACAGGGGACCCGTGAAGAGCAGTACTTC
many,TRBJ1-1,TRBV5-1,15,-,CASSLEIGLGTEAFF,TGCGCCAGCAGCTTGGAAATAGGGTTGGGCACTGAAGCTTTCTTT
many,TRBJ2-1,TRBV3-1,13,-,CASSQASINEQFF,TGTGCCAGCAGCCAAGCTTCCATCAATGAGCAGTTCTTC
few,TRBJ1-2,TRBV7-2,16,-,CASSLGETAYNYGYTF,TGTGCCAGCAGCTTAGGAGAAACAGCCTATAACTATGGCTACACCTTC
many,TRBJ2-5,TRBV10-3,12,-,CAISERGETQYF,TGTGCCATCAGTGAGCGGGGGGAGACCCAGTACTTC
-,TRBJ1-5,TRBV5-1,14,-,CASSLGQLGQPQHF,TGCGCCAGCAGCTTGGGACAGTTAGGACAGCCCCAGCATTTT
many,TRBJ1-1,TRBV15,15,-,CATSRSRASNTEAFF,TGTGCCACCAGCAGATCACGGGCCTCAAACACTGAAGCTTTCTTT
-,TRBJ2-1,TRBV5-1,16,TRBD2,CASSLGGTSRWSGQFF,TGTGCCAGCAGCTTAGGGGGGACTAGCAGATGGAGTGGGCAGTTCTTC
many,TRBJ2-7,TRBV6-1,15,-,CASSDGGASAYEQYF,TGTGCCAGCAGTGATGGAGGGGCTAGCGCCTACGAGCAGTACTTC
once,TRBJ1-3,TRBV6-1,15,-,CDSSELSPAGNTIYF,TGTGACAGCAGTGAATTATCCCCGGCTGGAAACACCATATATTTT
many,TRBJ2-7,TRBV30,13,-,CAWREGGTGGWYF,TGTGCCTGGAGGGAAGGCGGGACGGGCGGGTGGTACTTC
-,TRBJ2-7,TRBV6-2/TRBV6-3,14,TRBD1,CASITGTGFNEQYF,TGTGCCAGCATCACCGGGACAGGGTTCAACGAGCAGTACTTC
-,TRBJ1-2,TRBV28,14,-,CASSLGLGAYGYTF,TGTGCCAGCAGTTTGGGTCTGGGGGCCTATGGCTACACCTTC
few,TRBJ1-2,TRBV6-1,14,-,CASSPEGGNYGYTF,TGTGCCAGCAGTCCGGAGGGGGGTAACTATGGCTACACCTTC
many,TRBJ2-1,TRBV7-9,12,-,CASSPVGNEQFF,TGTGCCAGCTCGCCTGTGGGCAATGAGCAGTTCTTC
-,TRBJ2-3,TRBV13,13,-,CASSLLLVDTQYF,TGTGCCAGCAGCTTACTTCTGGTAGATACGCAGTATTTT